This record concerns one T cell receptor beta chain sequence. Its antigen target is currently unknown. No per-base quality is available; no much larger clone lies one base away. The germline ends are 19 bases apart after V is trimmed by 6 bases and J by 7 bases. The CDR3 starts with the cysteine, ends with the phenylalanine, and has 14 residues. The read is trimmed to its CDR3 DNA, 42 bases read in frame from base 1. CDR1 SNHLY and CDR2 FYNNEI are derived from the germline V gene. The immunoSEQ Assay, a bias-controlled multiplex PCR, was used to amplify TCRbeta CDR3 regions from genomic DNA. In the source study's methods: Within the assay, amplification of reference gene primers was used to estimate how many nucleated cells each sample contained. To quantify the absolute abundance of each unique TCRbeta CDR3 rearrangement, sequence reads were collapsed and filtered. For each sample, productive Simpson clonality was calculated as the square root of Simpson's diversity index over productive rearrangements. What TCRdb holds here is the immuneACCESS table cut down to in-frame rearrangements. Part of the clones is not present; checked against another copy, under half of the missing clones reflect an unresolved V gene, and the others are unexplained. The V and J calls and clone size come from that table; D and trimming were worked out from the DNA. This sample has around 200,000 clones in its table, and about 85% of those were observed once. 15% to 20% of the sample belongs to the ten largest clones.

This specimen belongs to a study of blood T cell repertoires in COVID-19 (dated by TCRdb to 2018 to 2020). For the wider study: Samples covering the acute and convalescent phases of COVID-19 were provided by collaborators in the United States, Italy and Spain. The repertoires were released in a freely available public database meant as a resource for research on the immune response to SARS-CoV-2. Where available, HLA class I and class II types were taken from metadata supplied by the sample provider and were not determined by assay-based typing. Sample metadata almost always included a de-identified subject ID, COVID-19 status, age in years and sex. The dataset comprised deeply sampled blood TCRbeta repertoires from subjects exposed to, actively infected with, or recovered from COVID-19. Samples were obtained from the ongoing ImmuneRACE study (first 160 participants) and from roughly 1,300 subjects provided by 6 global collaborators. The prospective study material was composed of cDNA or gDNA derived from T cells, B-cell-depleted T cells, or PBMCs.

Whole blood was collected in K2EDTA tubes by collaborating institutions according to the institutions' own protocols. For TCRbeta analysis, collaborators shipped samples as frozen whole blood, isolated PBMCs, or DNA extracted from either of those sample types. Broad study findings and their caveats: How much clinical and demographic metadata was included differed by source and by participant, and the metadata was provided uncurated.

The receptor chain draws on TRBV2 and TRBJ2-7; a weak D assignment points to TRBD2 (6 bases agree). The source is a woman over 75 with active or convalescent COVID-19. Sequenced sample: peripheral blood. For the CDR3, the sequence is CASSAYAARGEQYF. Here is the DNA: TGTGCCAGCAGCGCCTATGCGGCACGGGGGGAGCAGTACTTC.